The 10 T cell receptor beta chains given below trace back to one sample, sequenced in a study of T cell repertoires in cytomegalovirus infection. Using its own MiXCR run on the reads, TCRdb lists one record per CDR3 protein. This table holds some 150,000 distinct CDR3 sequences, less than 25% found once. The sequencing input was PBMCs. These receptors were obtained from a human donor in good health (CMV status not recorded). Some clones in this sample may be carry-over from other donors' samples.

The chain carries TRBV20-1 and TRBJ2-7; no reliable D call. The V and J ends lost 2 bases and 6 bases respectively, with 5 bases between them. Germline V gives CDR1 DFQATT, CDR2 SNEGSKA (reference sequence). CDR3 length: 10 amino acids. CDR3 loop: CSARFSEQYF. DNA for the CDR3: TGCAGTGCTAGATTTTCCGAGCAGTACTTC.

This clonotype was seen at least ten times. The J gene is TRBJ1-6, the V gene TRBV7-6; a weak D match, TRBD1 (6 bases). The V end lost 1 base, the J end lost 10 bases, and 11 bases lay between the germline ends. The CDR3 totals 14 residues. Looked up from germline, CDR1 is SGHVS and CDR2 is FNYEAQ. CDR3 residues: CASSLERGRSPLHF. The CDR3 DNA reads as TGTGCCAGCAGCTTAGAGCGGGGGCGGTCACCCCTCCACTTT.

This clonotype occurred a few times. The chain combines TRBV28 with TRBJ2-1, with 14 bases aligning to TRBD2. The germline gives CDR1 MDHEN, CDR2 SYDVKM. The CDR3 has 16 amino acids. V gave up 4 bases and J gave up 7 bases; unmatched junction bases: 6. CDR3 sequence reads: CASSSPTSGRVNEQFF. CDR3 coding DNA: TGTGCCAGCAGTTCTCCGACTAGCGGGAGGGTTAATGAGCAGTTCTTC. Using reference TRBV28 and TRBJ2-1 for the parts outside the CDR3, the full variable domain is DVKVTQSSRYLVKRTGEKVFLECVQDMDHENMFWYRQDPGLGLRLIYFSYDVKMKEKGDIPEGYSVSREKKERFSLILESASTNQTSMYLCASSSPTSGRVNEQFFGPGTRLTVL.

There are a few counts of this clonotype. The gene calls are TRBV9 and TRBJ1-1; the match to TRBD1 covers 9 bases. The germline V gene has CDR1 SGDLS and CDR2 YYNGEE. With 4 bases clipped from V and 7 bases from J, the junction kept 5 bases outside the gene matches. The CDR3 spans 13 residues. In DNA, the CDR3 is TGTGCCAGCAGCCCAACAGGGGGCCGTGAAGCTTTCTTT. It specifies CASSPTGGREAFF.

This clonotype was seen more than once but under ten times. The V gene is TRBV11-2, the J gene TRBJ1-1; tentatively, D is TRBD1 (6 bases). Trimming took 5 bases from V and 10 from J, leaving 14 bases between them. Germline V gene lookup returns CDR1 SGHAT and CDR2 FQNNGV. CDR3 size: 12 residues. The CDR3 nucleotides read TGTGCCAGCAGCCCGGGGGCGGGGGGAGCTTTCTTT. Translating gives CASSPGAGGAFF.

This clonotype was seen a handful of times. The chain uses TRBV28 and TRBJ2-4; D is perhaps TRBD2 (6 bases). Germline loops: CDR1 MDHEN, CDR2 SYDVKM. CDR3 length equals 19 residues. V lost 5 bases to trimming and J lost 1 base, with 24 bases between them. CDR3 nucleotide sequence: TGTGCCAGCAGTCCACTGATAGGGGCCCCGGGGGTCGCCAAAAACATTCAGTACTTC. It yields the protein CASSPLIGAPGVAKNIQYF.

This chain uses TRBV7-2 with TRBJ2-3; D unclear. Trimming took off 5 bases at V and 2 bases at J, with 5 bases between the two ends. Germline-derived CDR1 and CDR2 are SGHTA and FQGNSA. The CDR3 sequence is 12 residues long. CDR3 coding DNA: TGTGCCAGCAGCCTCATCACAGATACGCAGTATTTT. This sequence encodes CASSLITDTQYF. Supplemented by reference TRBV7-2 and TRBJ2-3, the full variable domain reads GAGVSQSPSNKVTEKGKDVELRCDPISGHTALYWYRQSLGQGLEFLIYFQGNSAPDKSGLPSDRFSAERTGGSVSTLTIQRTQQEDSAVYLCASSLITDTQYFGPGTRLTVL.

This CDR3 is CASSSGQTNNEQFF. The CDR3 DNA reads as TGCGCCAGCAGCTCGGGACAGACTAACAATGAGCAGTTCTTC. The chain couples TRBV5-1 to TRBJ2-1; the match to TRBD1 covers 7 bases. V shed 3 bases, J shed 5 bases, and the junction held 5 bases outside the gene matches. This CDR3 spans 14 amino acids. Germline V gives CDR1 SGHRS, CDR2 YFSETQ.

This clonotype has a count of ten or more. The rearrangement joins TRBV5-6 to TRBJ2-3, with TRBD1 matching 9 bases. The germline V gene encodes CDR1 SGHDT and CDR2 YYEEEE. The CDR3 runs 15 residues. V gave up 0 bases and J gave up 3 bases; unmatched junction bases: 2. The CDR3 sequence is CASSLDRGLTDTQYF. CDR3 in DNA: TGTGCCAGCAGCTTGGACAGGGGGCTTACAGATACGCAGTATTTT.

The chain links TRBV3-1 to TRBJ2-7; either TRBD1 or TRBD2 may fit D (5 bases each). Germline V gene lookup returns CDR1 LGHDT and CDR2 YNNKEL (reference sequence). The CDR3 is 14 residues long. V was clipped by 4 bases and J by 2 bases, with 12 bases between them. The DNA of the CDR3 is TGTGCCAGCAGCCGAGGGACCGACACCTACGAGCAGTACTTC. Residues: CASSRGTDTYEQYF.